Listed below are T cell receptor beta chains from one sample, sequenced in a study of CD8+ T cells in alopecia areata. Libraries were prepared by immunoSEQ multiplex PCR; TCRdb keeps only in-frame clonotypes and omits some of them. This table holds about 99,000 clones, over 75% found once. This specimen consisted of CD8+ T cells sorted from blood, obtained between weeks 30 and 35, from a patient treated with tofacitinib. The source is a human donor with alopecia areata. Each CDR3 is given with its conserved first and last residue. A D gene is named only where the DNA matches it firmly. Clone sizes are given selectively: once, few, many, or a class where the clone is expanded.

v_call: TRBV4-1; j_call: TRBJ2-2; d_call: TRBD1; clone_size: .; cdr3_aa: CASSYRDRRLLSNTGELFF; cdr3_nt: TGCGCCAGCAGCTACCGGGACAGGCGTCTCCTATCGAACACCGGGGAGCTGTTTTTT
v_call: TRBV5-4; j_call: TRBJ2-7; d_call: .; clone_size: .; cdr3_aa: CASTLGDEQYF; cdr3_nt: TGTGCCAGCACCCTTGGGGACGAGCAGTACTTC
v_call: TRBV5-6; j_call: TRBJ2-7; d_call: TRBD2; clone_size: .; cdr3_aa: CASIRLAGGYEQYF; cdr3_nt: TGTGCCAGCATCAGACTAGCGGGGGGCTACGAGCAGTACTTC
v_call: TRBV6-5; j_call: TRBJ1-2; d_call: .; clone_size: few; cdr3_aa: CASSHDSPYGYTF; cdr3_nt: TGTGCCAGCAGCCACGACAGCCCCTATGGCTACACCTTC
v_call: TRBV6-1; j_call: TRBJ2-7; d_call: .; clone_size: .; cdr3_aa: CASSEESRPYYEQYF; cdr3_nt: TGTGCCAGCAGTGAAGAGTCTAGACCCTACTACGAGCAGTACTTC
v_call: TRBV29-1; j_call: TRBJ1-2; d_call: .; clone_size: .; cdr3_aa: CSVVWQGQYGYTF; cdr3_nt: TGCAGCGTTGTGTGGCAGGGGCAGTATGGCTACACCTTC
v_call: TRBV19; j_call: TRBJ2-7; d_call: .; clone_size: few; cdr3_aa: CASSPAGGISYEQYF; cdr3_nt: TGTGCCAGTAGTCCAGCCGGTGGGATCTCCTACGAGCAGTACTTC
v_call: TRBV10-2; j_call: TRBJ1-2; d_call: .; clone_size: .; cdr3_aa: CASSGTGADYGYTF; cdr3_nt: TGCGCCAGCAGTGGGACCGGGGCGGACTATGGCTACACCTTC
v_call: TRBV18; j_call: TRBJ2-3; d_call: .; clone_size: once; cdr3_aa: CASSLRTDSSTDTQYF; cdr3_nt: TGTGCCAGCTCACTTCGGACTGACTCTAGCACAGATACGCAGTATTTT
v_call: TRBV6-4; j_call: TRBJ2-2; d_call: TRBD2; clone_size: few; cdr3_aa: CASSDGRATGELFF; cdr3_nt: TGTGCCAGCAGTGACGGGAGGGCCACCGGGGAGCTGTTTTTT
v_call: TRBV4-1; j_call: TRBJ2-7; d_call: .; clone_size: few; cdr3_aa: CASSQVGSTGDEQYF; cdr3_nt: TGCGCCAGCAGCCAAGTCGGTAGCACCGGGGACGAGCAGTACTTC
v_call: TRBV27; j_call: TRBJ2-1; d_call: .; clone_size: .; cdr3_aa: CASSYLGDYNEQFF; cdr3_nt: TGTGCCAGCAGTTATTTAGGGGACTACAATGAGCAGTTCTTC
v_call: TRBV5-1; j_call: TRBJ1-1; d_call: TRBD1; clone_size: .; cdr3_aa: CASSLGAQGAGTEAFF; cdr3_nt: TGCGCCAGCAGCTTGGGGGCCCAGGGGGCGGGCACTGAAGCTTTCTTT
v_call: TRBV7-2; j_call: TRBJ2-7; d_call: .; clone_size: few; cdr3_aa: CATNEGNYEQYF; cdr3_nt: TGTGCCACCAACGAGGGGAACTACGAGCAGTACTTC
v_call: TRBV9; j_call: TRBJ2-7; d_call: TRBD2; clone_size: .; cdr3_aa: CASSVETSGGYEQYF; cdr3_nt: TGTGCCAGCAGCGTAGAAACTAGCGGCGGATACGAGCAGTACTTC
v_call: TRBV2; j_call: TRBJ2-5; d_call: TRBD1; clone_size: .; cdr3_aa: CASADRARGETQYF; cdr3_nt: TGTGCCAGCGCGGACAGGGCAAGAGGAGAGACCCAGTACTTC
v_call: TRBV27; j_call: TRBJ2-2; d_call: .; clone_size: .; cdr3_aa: CASSLWLNTGELFF; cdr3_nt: TGTGCCAGCAGTTTGTGGCTGAACACCGGGGAGCTGTTTTTT
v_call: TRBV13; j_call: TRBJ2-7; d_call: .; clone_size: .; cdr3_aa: CASSGRDGEAYEQYF; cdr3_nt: TGTGCCAGCAGCGGAAGAGACGGAGAGGCCTACGAGCAGTACTTC
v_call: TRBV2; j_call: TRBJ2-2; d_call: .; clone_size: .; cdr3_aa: CASYFGWDTGELFF; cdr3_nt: TGTGCCAGCTATTTTGGATGGGACACCGGGGAGCTGTTTTTT
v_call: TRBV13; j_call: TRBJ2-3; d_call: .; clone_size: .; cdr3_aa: CASSSTNELGMGTQYF; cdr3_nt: TGTGCCAGCAGCTCGACTAACGAATTAGGGATGGGTACGCAGTATTTT
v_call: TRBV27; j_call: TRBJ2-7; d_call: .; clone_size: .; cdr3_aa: CASSLSREADEQYF; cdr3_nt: TGTGCCAGCAGTTTATCGAGGGAGGCCGACGAGCAGTACTTC
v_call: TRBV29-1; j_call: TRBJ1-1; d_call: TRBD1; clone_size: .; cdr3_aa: CSVEVGTGGFTEAFF; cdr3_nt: TGCAGCGTTGAAGTCGGGACAGGGGGATTCACTGAAGCTTTCTTT
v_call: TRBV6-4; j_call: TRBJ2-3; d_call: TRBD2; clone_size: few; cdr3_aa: CASSDSGGADTQYF; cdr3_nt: TGTGCCAGCAGTGACTCCGGGGGGGCAGATACGCAGTATTTT
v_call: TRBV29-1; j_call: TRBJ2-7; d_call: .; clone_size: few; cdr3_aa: CSVGQRYEQYF; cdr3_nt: TGCAGCGTTGGACAGCGTTACGAGCAGTACTTC
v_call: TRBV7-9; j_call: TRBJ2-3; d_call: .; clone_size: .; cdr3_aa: CASSFTQGSTDTQYF; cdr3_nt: TGTGCCAGCAGCTTCACCCAAGGTTCCACAGATACGCAGTATTTT
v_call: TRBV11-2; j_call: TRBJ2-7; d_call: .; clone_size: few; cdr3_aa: CASSQGTGGAYYEQYF; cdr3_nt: TGTGCCAGCAGCCAGGGCACAGGAGGGGCTTACTACGAGCAGTACTTC
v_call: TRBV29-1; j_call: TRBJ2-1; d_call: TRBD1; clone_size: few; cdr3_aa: CSVLGTGGSNEQFF; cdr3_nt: TGCAGCGTCCTAGGGACAGGGGGTAGCAATGAGCAGTTCTTC
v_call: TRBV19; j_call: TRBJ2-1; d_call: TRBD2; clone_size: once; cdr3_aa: CASSIRLADSYNEQFF; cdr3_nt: TGTGCCAGTAGTATTCGGCTAGCGGATTCCTACAATGAGCAGTTCTTC
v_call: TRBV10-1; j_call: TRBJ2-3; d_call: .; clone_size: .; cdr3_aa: CASSESQDREADTQYF; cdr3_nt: TGCGCCAGCAGTGAGTCTCAGGACAGAGAAGCAGATACGCAGTATTTT